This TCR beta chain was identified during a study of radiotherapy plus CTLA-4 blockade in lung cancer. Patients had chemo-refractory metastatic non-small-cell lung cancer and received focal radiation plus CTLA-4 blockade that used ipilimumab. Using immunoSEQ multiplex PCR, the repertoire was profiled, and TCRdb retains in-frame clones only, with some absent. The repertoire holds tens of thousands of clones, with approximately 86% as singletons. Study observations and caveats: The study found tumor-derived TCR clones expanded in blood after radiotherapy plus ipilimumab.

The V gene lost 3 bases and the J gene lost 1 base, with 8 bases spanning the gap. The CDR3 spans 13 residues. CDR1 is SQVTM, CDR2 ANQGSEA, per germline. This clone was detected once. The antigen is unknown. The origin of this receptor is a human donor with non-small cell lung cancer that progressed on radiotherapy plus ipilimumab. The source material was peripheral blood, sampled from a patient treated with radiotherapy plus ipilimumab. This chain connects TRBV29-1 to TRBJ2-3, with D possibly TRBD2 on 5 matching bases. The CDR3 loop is CSVEGARTDTQYF. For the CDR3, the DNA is TGCAGCGTTGAGGGAGCTCGCACAGATACGCAGTATTTT.